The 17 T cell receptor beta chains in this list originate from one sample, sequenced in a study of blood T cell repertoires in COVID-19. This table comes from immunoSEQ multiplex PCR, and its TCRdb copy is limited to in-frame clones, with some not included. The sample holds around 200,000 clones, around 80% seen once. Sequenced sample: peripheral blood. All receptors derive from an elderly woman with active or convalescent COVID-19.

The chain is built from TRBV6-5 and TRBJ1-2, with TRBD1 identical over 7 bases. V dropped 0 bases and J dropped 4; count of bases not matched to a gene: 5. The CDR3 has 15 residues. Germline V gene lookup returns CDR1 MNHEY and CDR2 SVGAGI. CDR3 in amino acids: CASSYSRGRAYGYTF. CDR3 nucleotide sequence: TGTGCCAGCAGTTACTCGAGGGGGCGAGCCTATGGCTACACCTTC.

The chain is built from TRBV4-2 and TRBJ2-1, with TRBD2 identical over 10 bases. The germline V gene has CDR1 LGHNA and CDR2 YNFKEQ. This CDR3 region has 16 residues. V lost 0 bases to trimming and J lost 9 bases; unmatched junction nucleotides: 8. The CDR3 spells CASSQDQSGGAVEQFF. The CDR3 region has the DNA TGTGCCAGCAGCCAAGATCAGAGCGGGGGGGCGGTTGAGCAGTTCTTC.

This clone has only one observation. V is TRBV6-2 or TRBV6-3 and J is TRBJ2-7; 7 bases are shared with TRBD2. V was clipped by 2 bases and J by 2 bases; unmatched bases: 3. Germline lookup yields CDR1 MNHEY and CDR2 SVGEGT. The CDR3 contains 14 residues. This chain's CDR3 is CASSYRAGPYEQYF. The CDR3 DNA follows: TGTGCCAGCAGTTACAGAGCGGGACCCTACGAGCAGTACTTC.

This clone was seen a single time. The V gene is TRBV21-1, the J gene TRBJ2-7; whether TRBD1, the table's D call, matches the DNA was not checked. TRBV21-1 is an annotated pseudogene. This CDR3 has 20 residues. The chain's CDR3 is CASSKELSGQGAGGNYEQYF. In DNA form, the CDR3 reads TGTGCCAGCAGCAAAGAGCTCTCGGGACAGGGGGCCGGGGGAAACTACGAGCAGTACTTC.

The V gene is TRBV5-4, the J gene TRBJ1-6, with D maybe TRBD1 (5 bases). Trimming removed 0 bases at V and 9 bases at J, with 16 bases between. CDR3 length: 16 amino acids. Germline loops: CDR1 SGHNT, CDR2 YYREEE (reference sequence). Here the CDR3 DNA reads TGTGCCAGCAGCTTGGTCCCGGGAGGGGTCGGTTCACCCCTCCACTTT. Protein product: CASSLVPGGVGSPLHF.

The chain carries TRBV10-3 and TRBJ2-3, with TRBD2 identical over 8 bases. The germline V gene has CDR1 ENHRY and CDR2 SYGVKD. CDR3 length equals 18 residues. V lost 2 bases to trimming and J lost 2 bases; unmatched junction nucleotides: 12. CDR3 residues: CAISEASGSGSPTDTQYF. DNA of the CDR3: TGTGCCATCAGTGAGGCTTCGGGAAGCGGGAGTCCCACAGATACGCAGTATTTT.

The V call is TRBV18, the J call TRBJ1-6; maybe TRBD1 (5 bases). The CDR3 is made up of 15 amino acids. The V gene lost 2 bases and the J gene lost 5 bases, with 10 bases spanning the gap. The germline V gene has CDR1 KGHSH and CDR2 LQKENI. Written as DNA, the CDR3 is TGTGCCAGCTCACCATCCCCAGGGAATAATTCACCCCTCCACTTT. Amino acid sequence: CASSPSPGNNSPLHF.

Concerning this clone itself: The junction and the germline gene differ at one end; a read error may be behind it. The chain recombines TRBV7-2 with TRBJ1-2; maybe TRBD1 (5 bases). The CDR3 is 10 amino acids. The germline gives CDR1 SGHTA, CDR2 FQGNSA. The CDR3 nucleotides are TGTGCCAGCAGCCCGGGGACGGGGGACTTC. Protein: CASSPGTGDF.

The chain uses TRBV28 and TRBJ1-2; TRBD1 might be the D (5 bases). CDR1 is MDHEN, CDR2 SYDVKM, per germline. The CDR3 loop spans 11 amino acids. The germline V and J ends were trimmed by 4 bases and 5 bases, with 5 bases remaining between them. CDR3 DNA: TGTGCCAGCAGTTCAGGGTATGGCTACACCTTC. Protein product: CASSSGYGYTF.

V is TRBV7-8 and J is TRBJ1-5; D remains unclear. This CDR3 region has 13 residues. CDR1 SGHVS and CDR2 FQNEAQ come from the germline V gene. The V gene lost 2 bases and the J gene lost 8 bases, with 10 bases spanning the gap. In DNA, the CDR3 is TGTGCCAGCAGCTTACTACCCGGGGAGCCCCAGCATTTT. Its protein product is CASSLLPGEPQHF.

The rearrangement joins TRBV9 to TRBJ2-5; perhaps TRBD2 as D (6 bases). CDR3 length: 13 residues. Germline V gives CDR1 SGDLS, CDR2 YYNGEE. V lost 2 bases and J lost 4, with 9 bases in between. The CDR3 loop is CASSVGTPETQYF. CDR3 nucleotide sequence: TGTGCCAGCAGCGTCGGGACTCCAGAGACCCAGTACTTC.

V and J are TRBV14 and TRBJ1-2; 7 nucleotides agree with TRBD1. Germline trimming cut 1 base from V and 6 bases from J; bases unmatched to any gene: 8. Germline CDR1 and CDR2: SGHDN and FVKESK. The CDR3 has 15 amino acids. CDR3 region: CASSQAQAGGHGYTF. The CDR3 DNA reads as TGTGCCAGCAGCCAAGCTCAGGCAGGGGGACATGGCTACACCTTC.

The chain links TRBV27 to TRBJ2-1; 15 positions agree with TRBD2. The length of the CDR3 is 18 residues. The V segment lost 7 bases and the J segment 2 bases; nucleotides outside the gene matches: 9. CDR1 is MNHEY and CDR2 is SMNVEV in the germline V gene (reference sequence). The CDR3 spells CASTSGLAGGFAYNEQFF. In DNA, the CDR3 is TGTGCCAGCACCTCCGGACTAGCGGGGGGGTTCGCCTACAATGAGCAGTTCTTC.

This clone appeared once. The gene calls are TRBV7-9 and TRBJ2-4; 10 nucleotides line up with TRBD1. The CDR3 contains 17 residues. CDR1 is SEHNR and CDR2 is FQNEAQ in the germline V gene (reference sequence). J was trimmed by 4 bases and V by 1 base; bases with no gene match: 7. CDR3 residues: CASSLVVKDRGKNIQYF. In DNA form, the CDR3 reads TGTGCCAGCAGCTTAGTTGTTAAGGACAGGGGGAAAAACATTCAGTACTTC.

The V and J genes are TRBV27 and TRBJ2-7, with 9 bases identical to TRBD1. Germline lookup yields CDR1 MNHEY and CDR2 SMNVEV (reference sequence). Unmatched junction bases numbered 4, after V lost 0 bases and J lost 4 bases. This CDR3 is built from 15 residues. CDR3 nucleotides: TGTGCCAGCAGTTTATCGGGACAGGGAATTTACGAGCAGTACTTC. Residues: CASSLSGQGIYEQYF.

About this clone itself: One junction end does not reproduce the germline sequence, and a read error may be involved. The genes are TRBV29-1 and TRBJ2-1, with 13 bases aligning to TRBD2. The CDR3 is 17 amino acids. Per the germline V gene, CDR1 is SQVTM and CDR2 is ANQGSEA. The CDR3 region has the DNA TGCAGCGTTGAAGTCGCCGGGACTAGCGGGGCTAAACCACGAGGTGTCTTC. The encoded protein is CSVEVAGTSGAKPRGVF.

The DNA for the CDR3 is TGCAGTGCTAGTCTAGAGGTATCGAGCGGGAGCACAGATACGCAGTATTTT. As protein: CSASLEVSSGSTDTQYF. This chain joins TRBV20-1 and TRBJ2-3; maybe TRBD2 (6 bases). CDR3 length: 17 residues. Between the trimmed V and J ends, which lost 3 bases and 0 bases, there was a span of 19 bases. The V gene's germline CDR1 is DFQATT and CDR2 SNEGSKA (reference sequence).